In this sample, the clone carrying this TCR beta chain turned up a few times. Other DNA sequences from this sample encode an identical CDR3 as well. The data stem from a study of blood T cell repertoires in COVID-19. Cohort assignment relied on participant-reported clinical history. Clones were read by immunoSEQ multiplex PCR, and TCRdb kept only the in-frame ones, dropping some. The sample shows approximately 210,000 clones, 80% of them seen only once. Per germline, CDR1 MNHNS and CDR2 SASEGT. The ends were cut back, 0 bases at V and 7 bases at J, with 13 bases in the middle. The CDR3 is made up of 15 amino acids.

V and J are TRBV6-1 and TRBJ1-5, with a tentative D call TRBD1 (6 bases). The sequence derives from a young man with acute COVID-19. Source material: PBMCs or T cells enriched from blood (not recorded which). The CDR3 here is CASSEALGGAQPQHF. CDR3 coding DNA: TGTGCCAGCAGTGAAGCTTTGGGGGGGGCCCAGCCCCAGCATTTT.